This T cell receptor (beta chain) comes out of a study of cytomegalovirus exposure and HLA in healthy donors. Study findings and constraints: One cluster of highly shared sequence variants probably arose as a sequencing artifact. A list of 164 TCR beta chains associated with cytomegalovirus was given.

Of note for this clone: The target antigen is unknown.

The PCR made use of 60 Vbeta and 13 Jbeta primers. Libraries were prepared by immunoSEQ multiplex PCR; TCRdb keeps only in-frame clonotypes and omits some of them. The sample contains approximately 240,000 clones, 80% to 90% of which appear only once. CDR3 length: 17 residues. V was shortened by 9 bases and J by 7 bases, with 25 bases between the two germline ends. Germline V CDR1 and CDR2: LGHNA, YSLEER. The clonotype originates from a woman younger than 35 in good health and CMV-seronegative. The chain links TRBV4-3 to TRBJ1-6, with D possibly being TRBD1 (6 bases). Sequenced sample: PBMCs. DNA of the CDR3: TGCGCCAGTAGGAGCCCCGGGACACATACTTTAAATTCACCCCTCCACTTT. Protein sequence: CASRSPGTHTLNSPLHF.